The entry that follows covers one T cell receptor beta chain sequence. Its antigen is currently unknown. Sequenced by immunoSEQ multiplex PCR; TCRdb stores in-frame clones only, minus some. Of 20,000 to 25,000 clones in the sample, roughly 76% were seen once. The sample originates from a study of vaccination effects on CD4 cells after COVID-19. The CDR3 runs 16 residues. Germline CDR1 SEHNR, CDR2 FQNEAQ (reference sequence). The ends lost 5 bases at V and 6 bases at J; junction bases unmatched: 10. Sequencing was preceded by expansion of antigen-specific CD4+ T cells with viral peptide pools in the ViraFEST assay. Having been cultured for roughly 10 days, the cells underwent CD4+ T cell isolation. Either the mRNA-1273 or the BNT162b2 vaccine was given to participants as two doses.

The clonotype originates from a human donor who received a COVID-19 vaccine. The rearrangement links TRBV7-9 to TRBJ2-2, with 9 nucleotides matching TRBD1. This specimen was CD4+ T cells from PBMCs cultured with HCoV-229E spike peptides, taken after COVID-19 vaccination. CDR3 in DNA: TGTGCCAGCAGCCAGGGACAGGGAGGTCCGCCCGGGGAGCTGTTTTTT. This gives the protein CASSQGQGGPPGELFF. The variable domain in full, completed from reference TRBV7-9 and TRBJ2-2, reads DTGVSQNPRHKITKRGQNVTFRCDPISEHNRLYWYRQTLGQGPEFLTYFQNEAQLEKSRLLSDRFSAERPKGSFSTLEIQRTEQGDSAMYLCASSQGQGGPPGELFFGEGSRLTVL.